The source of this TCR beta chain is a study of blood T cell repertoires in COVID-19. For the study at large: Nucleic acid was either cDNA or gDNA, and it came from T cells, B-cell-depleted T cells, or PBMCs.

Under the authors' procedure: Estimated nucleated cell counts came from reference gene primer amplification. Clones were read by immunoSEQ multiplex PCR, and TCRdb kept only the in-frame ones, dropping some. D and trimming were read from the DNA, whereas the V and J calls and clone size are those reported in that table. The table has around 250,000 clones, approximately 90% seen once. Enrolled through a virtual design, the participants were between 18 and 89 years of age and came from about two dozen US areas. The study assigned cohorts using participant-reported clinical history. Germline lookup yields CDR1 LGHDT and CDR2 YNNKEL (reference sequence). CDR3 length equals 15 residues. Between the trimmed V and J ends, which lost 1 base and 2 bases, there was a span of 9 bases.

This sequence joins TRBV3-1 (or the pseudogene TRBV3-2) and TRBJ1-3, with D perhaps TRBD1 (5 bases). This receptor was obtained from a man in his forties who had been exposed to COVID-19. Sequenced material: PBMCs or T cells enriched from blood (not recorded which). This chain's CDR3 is CASSQGPGPGNTIYF. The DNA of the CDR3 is TGTGCCAGCAGCCAAGGACCAGGGCCTGGAAACACCATATATTTT.